This TCR beta chain was profiled in a study of cytomegalovirus exposure and HLA in healthy donors. CDR3 size: 12 residues. CDR1 and CDR2 (germline): LNHDA, SQIVND (reference sequence). Trimming removed 11 bases from V and 8 bases from J, with 18 bases in between. The PCR used 60 Vbeta and 13 Jbeta primers. Only in-frame clones appear in the TCRdb table, and some are missing; sequencing was by immunoSEQ multiplex PCR. The listing records 200,000 or so clones. Donors sampled were nominally healthy, though unrecorded immune exposures were likely. The V call is TRBV19, the J call TRBJ1-2, with D unclear. The TCR was taken from a boy aged 5-17 years in good health and CMV-seronegative. Sequencing was carried out using PBMCs. CDR3 amino acids: CAASPGEIGYTF. DNA of the CDR3: TGTGCCGCCTCCCCTGGGGAGATCGGCTACACCTTC.